Listed here are 8 T cell receptor beta chains from one sample, sequenced in a study of patients and donors after allogeneic stem cell transplantation. In TCRdb, the RT-PCR reads were re-called with MiXCR into one record per CDR3 protein. The profile shows 920,000 or so distinct CDR3 sequences, roughly 18% of them singletons. Sequenced material: blood, either unsorted or a sorted T cell fraction (not recorded which). The receptors were gathered from a human donor who was either an allogeneic HSCT recipient or a stem cell or donor lymphocyte infusion donor (not recorded which). It is not recorded whose cells these are; they may come from a transplant donor.

The chain has TRBV12-3 or TRBV12-4 and TRBJ2-2; TRBD2 matches at 8 bases. The CDR3 length is 16 residues. The junction had 10 bases not matched to a gene; V was cut back by 4 bases and J by 6 bases. CDR3 nucleotide sequence: TGTGCCAGCAGTTCCGGACTAGCCGGGGGGGCCGGGGAGCTGTTTTTT. Translated: CASSSGLAGGAGELFF.

This clonotype appeared a few times. J is TRBJ2-7 and V is TRBV7-9; 7 bases line up with TRBD1. V was clipped by 5 bases and J by 2 bases; unmatched bases: 12. The germline CDR1 and CDR2 sequences are SEHNR and FQNEAQ (reference sequence). The CDR3 is made up of 16 amino acids. CDR3 region: CASSHAETGTTYEQYF. In DNA form, the CDR3 reads TGTGCCAGCAGCCACGCCGAGACAGGGACCACCTACGAGCAGTACTTC.

The chain employs TRBV27 and TRBJ2-2, with 9 bases fitting TRBD2. V was pared by 3 bases and J by 4 bases, with 12 bases of the junction left unmatched. Germline lookup yields CDR1 MNHEY and CDR2 SMNVEV (reference sequence). The length of the CDR3 is 18 residues. CDR3: CASSFTVAGGRITGELFF. The CDR3 DNA is TGTGCCAGCAGTTTCACTGTGGCGGGGGGGCGTATCACCGGGGAGCTGTTTTTT.

The chain couples TRBV30 to TRBJ1-5, with D unclear. Germline CDR1 GTSNPN, CDR2 SVGIG (reference sequence). The CDR3 is made up of 13 amino acids. Trimming removed 1 base from V and 3 bases from J, with 7 bases in between. CDR3 region: CAWSGIPNQPQHF. CDR3 DNA: TGTGCCTGGAGTGGCATCCCCAATCAGCCCCAGCATTTT.

This clonotype showed up just a few times. The chain combines TRBV20-1 with TRBJ1-1; D possibly corresponds to TRBD1 (5 bases). The germline V gene encodes CDR1 DFQATT and CDR2 SNEGSKA (reference sequence). This CDR3 has 16 residues. The V gene lost 3 bases and the J gene lost 7 bases, with 24 bases spanning the gap. The CDR3 is CSASRGSVTVQGEAFF. The CDR3 DNA sequence: TGCAGTGCTAGTCGCGGGTCTGTGACAGTACAAGGTGAAGCTTTCTTT.

The chain couples TRBV20-1 to TRBJ2-3; a possible D gene is TRBD2 (5 bases). The CDR3 is made up of 16 amino acids. V was cut by 0 bases and J by 2 bases, with 15 bases left in between. Germline V CDR1 and CDR2: DFQATT, SNEGSKA (reference sequence). The CDR3 here is CSARERTFRSTDTQYF. The CDR3 DNA sequence: TGCAGTGCTAGAGAACGGACTTTCAGGTCCACAGATACGCAGTATTTT.

V and J are TRBV4-2 and TRBJ2-1; D may be TRBD1 or TRBD2 (5 bases each). V was clipped by 0 bases and J by 6 bases, with 15 bases between them. The CDR3 totals 16 residues. Germline V gives CDR1 LGHNA, CDR2 YNFKEQ. CDR3 DNA sequence: TGTGCCAGCAGCCAAGAGTCCCCGGAGAGGGGCAATGAGCAGTTCTTC. As protein: CASSQESPERGNEQFF.

The sample holds a few counts of this clonotype. The V and J genes are TRBV7-9 and TRBJ2-7; D is ambiguous. The germline V and J ends were trimmed by 4 bases and 2 bases, with 18 bases remaining between them. Germline-derived CDR1 and CDR2 are SEHNR and FQNEAQ (reference sequence). The CDR3 has 16 residues. The CDR3 DNA reads TGTGCCAGCAGCTCAAATCCCGGGCCGCGTACCTACGAGCAGTACTTC. Translating gives CASSSNPGPRTYEQYF.